These 28 T cell receptor beta chains came from one sample sequenced in a study of shared clonotypes between healthy human individuals. Generated by immunoSEQ multiplex PCR, the TCRdb table keeps only in-frame clones and is missing some. The table has over 2 million clones, roughly 95% seen once. The specimen sequenced was naive CD4+ T cells sorted from blood. Subset denoted: CD45RA+ positively selected. These TCRs come from a man aged 18 to 29 in good health.

The V and J genes are TRBV10-1 and TRBJ2-3, with TRBD1 matching 10 bases. CDR1 is WNHNN and CDR2 is SYGVQD in the germline V gene (reference sequence). The CDR3 runs to 17 residues. V lost 3 bases to trimming and J lost 1 base; unmatched junction nucleotides: 7. CDR3 DNA: TGCGCCAGCAGTGACCCCTCCGGGACAGGGGGCACAGATACGCAGTATTTT. Protein product: CASSDPSGTGGTDTQYF.

The gene calls are TRBV30 and TRBJ2-7; TRBD2 might be the D (6 bases). Germline V gives CDR1 GTSNPN, CDR2 SVGIG (reference sequence). The CDR3 runs to 13 residues. V was clipped by 4 bases and J by 5 bases, with 15 bases between them. Here the CDR3 reads CAWKHGTPHEQYF. CDR3 DNA: TGTGCCTGGAAACACGGGACTCCCCACGAGCAGTACTTC.

The chain recombines TRBV2 with TRBJ1-6; possibly TRBD1 for D (6 bases). The CDR3 extends over 21 amino acids. V lost 3 bases and J 0 bases, leaving 24 bases between the germline ends. Germline CDR1 SNHLY, CDR2 FYNNEI. The CDR3 region has the DNA TGTGCCAGCAGTGAGTCGTATCCGGGGGCGACTTTTAACTCCTATAATTCACCCCTCCACTTT. Protein: CASSESYPGATFNSYNSPLHF.

The chain carries TRBV11-2 and TRBJ2-2; no firm D call. V lost 5 bases and J lost 4, with 8 bases in between. This CDR3 is 13 amino acids long. Per germline, CDR1 SGHAT and CDR2 FQNNGV. CDR3 region: CASSTSPTGELFF. The CDR3 nucleotides are TGTGCCAGCAGCACCAGTCCCACCGGGGAGCTGTTTTTT.

This sequence joins TRBV27 and TRBJ2-7, with 8 bases identical to TRBD2. This CDR3 has 15 amino acids. Germline trimming cut 6 bases from V and 1 base from J; bases unmatched to any gene: 8. CDR1 is MNHEY, CDR2 SMNVEV, per germline (reference sequence). Here the CDR3 DNA reads TGTGCCAGCAGGCCGCGGGAGGCCCTGTCCTACGAGCAGTACTTC. Translated: CASRPREALSYEQYF.

The V gene is TRBV7-2, the J gene TRBJ2-1, with D possibly being TRBD2 (6 bases). Germline-derived CDR1 and CDR2 are SGHTA and FQGNSA. V shed 2 bases and J shed 10 bases, with 12 bases lying between them. The CDR3 loop spans 13 amino acids. The CDR3 DNA is TGTGCCAGCAGCTTAATCCCGGCGGGAGAGCAGTTCTTC. Translated, it gives CASSLIPAGEQFF.

The chain employs TRBV7-9 and TRBJ2-2; 7 nucleotides line up with TRBD1. This CDR3 spans 16 amino acids. CDR1 is SEHNR, CDR2 FQNEAQ, per germline (reference sequence). J gave up 4 bases and V 4 bases, and 9 bases lay outside the gene matches. CDR3 in amino acids: CASSSPGTAFTGELFF. In nucleotides, the CDR3 is TGTGCCAGCAGCTCTCCCGGGACAGCTTTCACCGGGGAGCTGTTTTTT.

This clone was observed a few times. The chain links TRBV27 to TRBJ2-2; TRBD1 matches 8 bases. The CDR3 is 16 residues long. Germline V gives CDR1 MNHEY, CDR2 SMNVEV (reference sequence). J gave up 4 bases and V 5 bases, and 9 bases lay outside the gene matches. The CDR3 sequence is CASSRMTGVGTGELFF. In DNA form, the CDR3 reads TGTGCCAGCAGTCGTATGACAGGGGTGGGCACCGGGGAGCTGTTTTTT.

The rearrangement links TRBV10-3 to TRBJ2-4; tentatively, D is TRBD1 or TRBD2 (5 bases each). Trimming left V 2 bases short and J 0 bases short, with 17 bases between. The CDR3 has 18 residues. Germline values: CDR1 ENHRY, CDR2 SYGVKD. CDR3 loop: CAISERGPSQLAKNIQYF. In DNA, the CDR3 is TGTGCCATCAGTGAGAGGGGACCGAGTCAACTAGCCAAAAACATTCAGTACTTC.

This clone occurred once. The rearrangement joins TRBV6-6 to TRBJ2-2; 7 nucleotides line up with TRBD1. The CDR3 spans 15 residues. Germline trimming cut 5 bases from V and 3 bases from J; bases unmatched to any gene: 6. Germline V gene data show CDR1 as MNHNY and CDR2 as SVGAGI (reference sequence). The chain's CDR3 is CASSPRGLYTGELFF. In nucleotides, the CDR3 is TGTGCCAGCAGTCCCAGGGGGTTGTACACCGGGGAGCTGTTTTTT.

This chain connects TRBV7-2 to TRBJ2-4; D remains unclear. This CDR3 is built from 15 residues. Germline loops: CDR1 SGHTA, CDR2 FQGNSA. Trimming removed 1 base at V and 0 bases at J, with 7 bases between. The CDR3 DNA follows: TGTGCCAGCAGCTTAGAGGAAGGAGCCAAAAACATTCAGTACTTC. It translates to CASSLEEGAKNIQYF.

The chain joins TRBV6-4 to TRBJ1-2; the D gene is possibly TRBD1 (5 bases). The germline V and J ends were trimmed by 2 bases and 8 bases, with 15 bases remaining between them. CDR1 and CDR2 (germline): MRHNA, SNTAGT. The length of the CDR3 is 14 residues. The CDR3: CASSDNNRMNGYTF. In DNA, the CDR3 is TGTGCCAGCAGTGACAATAACAGGATGAACGGCTACACCTTC.

This chain joins TRBV6-6 and TRBJ1-2, with TRBD1 matching 9 bases. The germline CDR1 and CDR2 sequences are MNHNY and SVGAGI (reference sequence). The V and J ends lost 6 bases and 4 bases, in that order; junction bases with no gene match: 9. The CDR3 is 15 residues long. The CDR3 DNA reads TGTGCCAGCAGCCCCTCCGACAGGGGGGGCTATGGCTACACCTTC. This sequence encodes CASSPSDRGGYGYTF.

This chain connects TRBV10-3 to TRBJ2-7; TRBD1 agrees at 7 bases. Trimming took 5 bases from V and 0 from J; bases not matched to a gene: 7. This CDR3 spans 15 amino acids. CDR1 is ENHRY, CDR2 SYGVKD, per germline. As DNA, the CDR3 is TGTGCCATCAGTACTTTACAGGGGAGCTCCTACGAGCAGTACTTC. Protein sequence: CAISTLQGSSYEQYF.

The V call is TRBV6-6, the J call TRBJ2-5; no firm D call. Germline CDR1 MNHNY, CDR2 SVGAGI (reference sequence). V shed 5 bases and J shed 5 bases, with 9 bases lying between them. CDR3 length: 12 residues. The CDR3 DNA is TGTGCCAGCAGTGGGCGTTTTGAGACCCAGTACTTC. Translation: CASSGRFETQYF.

This chain connects TRBV7-2 to TRBJ1-4; TRBD1 might be the D (5 bases). The CDR3 totals 14 residues. CDR1 and CDR2 from the germline V gene are SGHTA and FQGNSA. Trimming stripped 4 bases from V and 6 bases from J, with 12 bases between. CDR3 protein: CASSSRRGDEKLFF. Written as DNA, the CDR3 is TGTGCCAGCAGCTCAAGACGGGGCGATGAAAAACTGTTTTTT. Based on the CDR3 plus reference TRBV7-2 and TRBJ1-4, the full variable domain is GAGVSQSPSNKVTEKGKDVELRCDPISGHTALYWYRQSLGQGLEFLIYFQGNSAPDKSGLPSDRFSAERTGGSVSTLTIQRTQQEDSAVYLCASSSRRGDEKLFFGSGTQLSVL.

The genes are TRBV6-1 and TRBJ2-3, with TRBD2 identical over 10 bases. Germline loops: CDR1 MNHNS, CDR2 SASEGT. The CDR3 contains 16 residues. V was clipped by 1 base and J by 4 bases; unmatched bases: 5. The CDR3 DNA follows: TGTGCCAGCAGTGAAGTGAGCGGGAGGGCCTCAGATACGCAGTATTTT. This sequence encodes CASSEVSGRASDTQYF.

With respect to this clone: The junction and the germline gene differ at one end; a read error may be behind it. CDR3 in amino acids: CASSITGTRIYTEQFF. The CDR3, as DNA: TGTGCCAGTAGTATTACAGGGACTAGGATTTACACTGAGCAGTTCTTC. The chain is built from TRBV19 and TRBJ2-1, with 8 positions matching TRBD2. This CDR3 is 16 amino acids long. From germline, CDR1 is LNHDA and CDR2 SQIVND (reference sequence).

In the case of this clone: This sample includes further DNA sequences coding for the same CDR3. The rearrangement joins TRBV18 to TRBJ2-1; TRBD1 matches 8 bases. J gave up 4 bases and V 3 bases, and 2 bases lay outside the gene matches. Germline CDR1 and CDR2: KGHSH and LQKENI. The CDR3 has 14 residues. CDR3 DNA sequence: TGTGCCAGCTCACCGGGACAGGCGTACAATGAGCAGTTCTTC. This gives the protein CASSPGQAYNEQFF.

The chain joins TRBV28 to TRBJ1-2; TRBD1 matches 8 bases. Germline V gene sequence: CDR1 MDHEN, CDR2 SYDVKM. There are 14 residues in the CDR3. V dropped 5 bases and J dropped 4; count of bases not matched to a gene: 6. DNA of the CDR3: TGTGCCAGCAGTACCGGACAGGGCCGCTATGGCTACACCTTC. This encodes CASSTGQGRYGYTF.

This chain uses TRBV19 with TRBJ2-7; the D call may be TRBD1 or TRBD2 (6 bases each). Deletions cut 3 bases from V and 2 bases from J, with 14 bases between. The CDR3 covers 15 residues. Germline CDR1 and CDR2: LNHDA and SQIVND (reference sequence). The CDR3 protein is CASSIRGPLAYEQYF. The CDR3 coding sequence is TGTGCCAGTAGTATTCGGGGGCCACTTGCCTACGAGCAGTACTTC.

V is TRBV11-2 and J is TRBJ2-3; D is possibly TRBD2 (6 bases). V was clipped by 2 bases and J by 4 bases, with 13 bases between them. This CDR3 comprises 15 residues. Germline CDR1 and CDR2: SGHAT and FQNNGV. In DNA, the CDR3 is TGTGCCAGCAGCTTAAACGGGAGAGGGGCAGATACGCAGTATTTT. The encoded protein is CASSLNGRGADTQYF.

The chain employs TRBV7-2 and TRBJ2-7; tentative D call: TRBD2 (6 bases). Deletions cut 4 bases from V and 6 bases from J, with 19 bases between. CDR1 and CDR2 from the germline V gene are SGHTA and FQGNSA. The CDR3 extends over 15 amino acids. In DNA form, the CDR3 reads TGTGCCAGCAGCTGGGGGGAGGCCCAAAGGCCCGAGCAGTACTTC. Its translation is CASSWGEAQRPEQYF.

The gene calls are TRBV25-1 and TRBJ2-5; 15 bases match TRBD2. The J segment lost 1 base and the V segment lost 4 bases, leaving 4 bases of the junction unmatched. Germline V lookup: CDR1 MGHDK, CDR2 SYGVNS. This CDR3 spans 17 amino acids. CDR3: CASSAGLAGGSQETQYF. Written as DNA, the CDR3 is TGTGCCAGCAGTGCGGGACTAGCGGGAGGATCCCAAGAGACCCAGTACTTC.

The chain recombines TRBV10-2 with TRBJ2-7, with TRBD1 matching 8 bases. Germline CDR1 reads WSHSY; CDR2 reads SAAADI. Trimming at V came to 10 bases and at J to 7 bases, leaving 6 bases not matched to a gene. The length of the CDR3 is 11 residues. The CDR3 DNA follows: TGCGCCACCGGGACAGGTAGGGAGCAGTACTTC. Translation: CATGTGREQYF.

V is TRBV6-1 and J is TRBJ2-7, with D possibly TRBD1 on 5 matching bases. The CDR3 extends over 14 amino acids. In germline, CDR1 is MNHNS, CDR2 SASEGT. V was clipped by 4 bases and J by 3 bases, with 13 bases between them. The CDR3 reads CASSAWGSNYEQYF. CDR3 sequence (DNA): TGTGCCAGCAGTGCGTGGGGCAGCAACTACGAGCAGTACTTC.

This clone appeared a single time. CDR3 in DNA: TGCGCCAGCAGGACTAGCGGTTCCGCCTACGAGCAGTACTTC. Translation gives CASRTSGSAYEQYF. The chain uses TRBV5-1 and TRBJ2-7; 9 nucleotides agree with TRBD2. This CDR3 region has 14 residues. The V and J ends lost 5 bases and 2 bases, in that order; junction bases with no gene match: 5. Per the germline V gene, CDR1 is SGHRS and CDR2 is YFSETQ.

The chain combines TRBV6-5 with TRBJ2-3; a possible D gene is TRBD2 (6 bases). The CDR3 covers 13 residues. Germline values: CDR1 MNHEY, CDR2 SVGAGI. Trimming shortened V by 2 bases and J by 7 bases, and 10 bases separated the two germline ends. CDR3 bases: TGTGCCAGCAGTTACATCGGGGGAAATACGCAGTATTTT. Translated: CASSYIGGNTQYF.